This T cell receptor beta chain comes out of a study of blood T cell repertoires in COVID-19. This CDR3 region has 14 residues. Germline V gives CDR1 ENHRY, CDR2 SYGVKD. Losses at the gene ends were 5 bases for V and 5 bases for J; bases not matched to a gene: 7. Authors' methods: Amplification with reference gene primers provided the estimates of nucleated cell counts. The method was immunoSEQ multiplex PCR; TCRdb's version includes in-frame clones alone and lacks a portion of them. V, J and clone size are those of that table, while D and trimming were read from the DNA. The table lists roughly 400,000 clones, 80% to 90% of them singletons, with 0.95% to 1.2% in the top ten. Assignment of participants to cohorts was predicated upon participant-reported clinical history.

Input material: PBMCs or T cells enriched from blood (not recorded which). This chain links TRBV10-3 with TRBJ1-1; 8 bases are a match to TRBD1. This receptor was obtained from a man aged 30-40 years who had recovered from COVID-19. The DNA of the CDR3 is TGTGCCATCAGTCCCACAGGGGGTGAAACTGAAGCTTTCTTT. Translated, it gives CAISPTGGETEAFF.